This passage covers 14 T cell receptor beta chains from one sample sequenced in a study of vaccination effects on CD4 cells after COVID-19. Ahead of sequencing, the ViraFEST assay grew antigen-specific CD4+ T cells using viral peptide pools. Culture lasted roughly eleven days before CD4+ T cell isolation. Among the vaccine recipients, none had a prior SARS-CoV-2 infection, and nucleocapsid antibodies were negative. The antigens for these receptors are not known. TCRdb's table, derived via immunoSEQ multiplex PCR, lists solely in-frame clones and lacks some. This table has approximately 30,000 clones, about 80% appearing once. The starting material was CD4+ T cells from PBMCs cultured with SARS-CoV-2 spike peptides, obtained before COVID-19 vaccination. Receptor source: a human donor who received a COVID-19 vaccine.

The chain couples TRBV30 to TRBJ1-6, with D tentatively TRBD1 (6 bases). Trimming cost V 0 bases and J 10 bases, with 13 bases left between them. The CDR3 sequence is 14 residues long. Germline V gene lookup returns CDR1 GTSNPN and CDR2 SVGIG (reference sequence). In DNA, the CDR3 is TGTGCCTGGAGTGTGACCGGACAGTTGTCACCCCTCCACTTT. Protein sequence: CAWSVTGQLSPLHF. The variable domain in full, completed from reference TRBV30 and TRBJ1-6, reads SQTIHQWPATLVQPVGSPLSLECTVEGTSNPNLYWYRQAAGRGLQLLFYSVGIGQISSEVPQNLSASRPQDRQFILSSKKLLLSDSGFYLCAWSVTGQLSPLHFGNGTRLTVT.

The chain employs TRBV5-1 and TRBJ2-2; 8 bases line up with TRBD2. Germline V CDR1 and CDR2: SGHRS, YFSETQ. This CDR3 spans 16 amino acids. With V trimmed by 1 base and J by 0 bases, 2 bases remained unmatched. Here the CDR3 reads CASSLSGSTNTGELFF. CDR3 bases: TGCGCCAGCAGCTTGAGCGGGAGCACGAACACCGGGGAGCTGTTTTTT.

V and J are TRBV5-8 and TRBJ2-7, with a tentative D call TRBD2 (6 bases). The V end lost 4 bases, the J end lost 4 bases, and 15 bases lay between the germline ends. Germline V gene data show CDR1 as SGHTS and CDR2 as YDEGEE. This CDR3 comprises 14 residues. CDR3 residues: CASSRGTYPYEQYF. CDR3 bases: TGTGCCAGCAGCCGCGGGACCTATCCATACGAGCAGTACTTC.

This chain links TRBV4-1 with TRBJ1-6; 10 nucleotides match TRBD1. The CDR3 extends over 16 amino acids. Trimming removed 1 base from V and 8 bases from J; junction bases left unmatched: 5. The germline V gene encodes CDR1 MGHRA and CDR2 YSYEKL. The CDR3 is CASSQGRGQGYSPLHF. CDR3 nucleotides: TGCGCCAGCAGCCAAGGAAGGGGACAGGGGTATTCACCCCTCCACTTT.

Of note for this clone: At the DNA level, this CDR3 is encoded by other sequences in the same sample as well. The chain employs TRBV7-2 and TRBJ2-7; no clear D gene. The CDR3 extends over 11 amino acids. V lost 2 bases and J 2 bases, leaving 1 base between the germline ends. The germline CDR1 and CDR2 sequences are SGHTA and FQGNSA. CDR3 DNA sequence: TGTGCCAGCAGCTTAACCTACGAGCAGTACTTC. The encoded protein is CASSLTYEQYF.

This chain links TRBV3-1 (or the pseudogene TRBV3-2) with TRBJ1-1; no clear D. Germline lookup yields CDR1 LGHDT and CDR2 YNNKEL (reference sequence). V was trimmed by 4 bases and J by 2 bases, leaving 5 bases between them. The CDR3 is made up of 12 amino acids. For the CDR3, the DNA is TGTGCCAGCAGCCCCTCAAACACTGAAGCTTTCTTT. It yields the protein CASSPSNTEAFF.

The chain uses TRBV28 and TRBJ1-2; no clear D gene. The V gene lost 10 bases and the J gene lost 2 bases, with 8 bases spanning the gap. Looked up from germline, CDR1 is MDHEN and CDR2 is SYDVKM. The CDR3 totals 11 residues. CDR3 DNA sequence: TGTGCCACCAGCACCAACTATGGCTACACCTTC. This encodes CATSTNYGYTF.

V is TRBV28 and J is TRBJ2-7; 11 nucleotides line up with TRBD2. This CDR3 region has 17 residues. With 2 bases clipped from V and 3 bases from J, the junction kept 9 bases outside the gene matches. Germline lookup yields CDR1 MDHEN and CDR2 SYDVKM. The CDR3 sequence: CASSLVILAGGGYEQYF. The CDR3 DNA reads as TGTGCCAGCAGTTTAGTGATTTTAGCGGGAGGGGGCTACGAGCAGTACTTC.

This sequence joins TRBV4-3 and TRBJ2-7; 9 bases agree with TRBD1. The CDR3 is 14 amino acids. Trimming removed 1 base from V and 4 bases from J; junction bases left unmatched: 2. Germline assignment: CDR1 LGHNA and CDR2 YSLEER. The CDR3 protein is CASSQVGQGYEQYF. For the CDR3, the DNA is TGCGCCAGCAGCCAAGTAGGACAGGGGTACGAGCAGTACTTC.

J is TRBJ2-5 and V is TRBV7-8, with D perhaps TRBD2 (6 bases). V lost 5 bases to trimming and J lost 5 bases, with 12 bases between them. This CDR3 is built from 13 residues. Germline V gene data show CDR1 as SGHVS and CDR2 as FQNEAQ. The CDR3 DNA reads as TGTGCCAGCAGCCCCGGAGGAGGGGAGACCCAGTACTTC. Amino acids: CASSPGGGETQYF.

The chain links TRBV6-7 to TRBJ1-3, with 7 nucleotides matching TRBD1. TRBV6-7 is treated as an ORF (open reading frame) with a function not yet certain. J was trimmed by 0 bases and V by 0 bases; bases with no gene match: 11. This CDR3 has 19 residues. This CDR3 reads CASSYSGTGDYPSGNTIYF. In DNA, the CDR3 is TGTGCCAGCAGTTACTCGGGTACAGGGGACTACCCCTCTGGAAACACCATATATTTT.

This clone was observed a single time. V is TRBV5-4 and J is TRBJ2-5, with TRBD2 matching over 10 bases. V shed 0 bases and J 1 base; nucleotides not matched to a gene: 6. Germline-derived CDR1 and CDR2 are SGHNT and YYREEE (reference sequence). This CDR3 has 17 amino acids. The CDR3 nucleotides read TGTGCCAGCAGCTTGGTAGATAGCGGGGGGCCCCAAGAGACCCAGTACTTC. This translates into CASSLVDSGGPQETQYF.

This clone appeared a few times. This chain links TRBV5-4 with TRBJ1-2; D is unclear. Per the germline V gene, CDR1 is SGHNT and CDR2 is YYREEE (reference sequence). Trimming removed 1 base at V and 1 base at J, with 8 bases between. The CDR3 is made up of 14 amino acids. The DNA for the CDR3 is TGTGCCAGCAGCTTGAACCAGGATAACTATGGCTACACCTTC. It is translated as CASSLNQDNYGYTF.

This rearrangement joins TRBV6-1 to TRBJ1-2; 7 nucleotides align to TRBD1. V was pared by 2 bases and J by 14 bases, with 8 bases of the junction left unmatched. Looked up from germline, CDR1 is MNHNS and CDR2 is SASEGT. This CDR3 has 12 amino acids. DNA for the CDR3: TGTGCCAGCAGTGAATTCACACAGGGGCGAACCTTC. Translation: CASSEFTQGRTF.